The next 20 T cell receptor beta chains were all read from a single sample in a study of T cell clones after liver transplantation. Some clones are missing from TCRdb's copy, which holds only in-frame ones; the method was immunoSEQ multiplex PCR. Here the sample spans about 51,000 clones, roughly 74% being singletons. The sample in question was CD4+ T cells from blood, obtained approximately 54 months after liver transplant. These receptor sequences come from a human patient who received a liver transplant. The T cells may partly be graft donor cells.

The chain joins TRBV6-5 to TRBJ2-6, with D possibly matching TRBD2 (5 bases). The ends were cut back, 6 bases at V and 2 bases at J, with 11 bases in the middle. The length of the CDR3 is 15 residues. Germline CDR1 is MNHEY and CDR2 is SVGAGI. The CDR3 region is CASSPAEAGANVLTF. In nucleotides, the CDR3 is TGTGCCAGCAGCCCGGCGGAGGCTGGGGCCAACGTCCTGACTTTC.

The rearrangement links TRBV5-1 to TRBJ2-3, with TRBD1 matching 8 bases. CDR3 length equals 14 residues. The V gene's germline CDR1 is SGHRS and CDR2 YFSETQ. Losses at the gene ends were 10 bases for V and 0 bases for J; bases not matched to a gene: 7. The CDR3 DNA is TGCGCCTCAACACAGGGGGGAAGCACAGATACGCAGTATTTT. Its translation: CASTQGGSTDTQYF.

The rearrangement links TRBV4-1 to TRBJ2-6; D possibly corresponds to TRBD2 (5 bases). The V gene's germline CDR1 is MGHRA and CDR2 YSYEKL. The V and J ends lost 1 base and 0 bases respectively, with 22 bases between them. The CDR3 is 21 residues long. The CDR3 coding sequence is TGCGCCAGCAGCCAAGTTCCGGGAAGAATCACCGACGGCTCTGGGGCCAACGTCCTGACTTTC. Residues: CASSQVPGRITDGSGANVLTF.

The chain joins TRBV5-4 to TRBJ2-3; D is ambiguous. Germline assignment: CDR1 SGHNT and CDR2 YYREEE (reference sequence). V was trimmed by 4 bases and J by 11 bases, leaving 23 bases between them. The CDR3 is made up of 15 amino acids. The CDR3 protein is CASSAEGGFGSKQYF. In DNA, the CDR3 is TGTGCCAGCAGCGCGGAAGGCGGATTTGGGTCGAAGCAGTATTTT.

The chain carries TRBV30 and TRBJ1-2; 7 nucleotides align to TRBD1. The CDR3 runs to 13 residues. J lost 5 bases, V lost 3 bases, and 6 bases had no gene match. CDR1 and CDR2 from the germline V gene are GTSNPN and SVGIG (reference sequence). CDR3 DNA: TGTGCCTGGAGAGAACAGGGGAAATATGGCTACACCTTC. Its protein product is CAWREQGKYGYTF.

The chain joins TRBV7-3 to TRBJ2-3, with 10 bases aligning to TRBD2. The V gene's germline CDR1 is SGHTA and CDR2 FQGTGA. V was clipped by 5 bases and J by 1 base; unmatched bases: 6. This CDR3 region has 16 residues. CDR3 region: CASSPGLAAGTDTQYF. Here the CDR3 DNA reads TGTGCCAGCAGCCCTGGACTAGCGGCAGGCACAGATACGCAGTATTTT.

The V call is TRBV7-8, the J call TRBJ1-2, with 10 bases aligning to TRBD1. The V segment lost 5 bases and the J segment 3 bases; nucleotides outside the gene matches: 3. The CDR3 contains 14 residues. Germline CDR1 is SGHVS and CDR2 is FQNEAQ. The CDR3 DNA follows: TGTGCCAGCAGCCCGGGACAGGGGTACTATGGCTACACCTTC. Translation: CASSPGQGYYGYTF.

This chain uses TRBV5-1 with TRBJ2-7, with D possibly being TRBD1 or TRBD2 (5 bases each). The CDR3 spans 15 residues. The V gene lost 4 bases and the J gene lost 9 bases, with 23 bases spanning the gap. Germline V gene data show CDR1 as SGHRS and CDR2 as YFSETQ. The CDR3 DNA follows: TGCGCCAGCAGCATTACCGGGACCGCCGAAAGGGTGCAGTACTTC. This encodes CASSITGTAERVQYF.

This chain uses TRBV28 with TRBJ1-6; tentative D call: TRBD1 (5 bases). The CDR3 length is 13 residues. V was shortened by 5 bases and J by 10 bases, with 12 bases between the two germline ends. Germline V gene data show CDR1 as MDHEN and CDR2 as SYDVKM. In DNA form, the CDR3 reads TGTGCCAGCAGTGCAGGCAGGGAGTCACCCCTCCACTTT. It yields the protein CASSAGRESPLHF.

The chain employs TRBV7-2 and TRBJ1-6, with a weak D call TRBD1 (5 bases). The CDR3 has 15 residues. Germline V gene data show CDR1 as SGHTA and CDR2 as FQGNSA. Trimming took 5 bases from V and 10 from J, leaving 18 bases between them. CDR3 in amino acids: CASSLTWQGGSPLHF. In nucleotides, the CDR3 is TGTGCCAGCAGCCTAACCTGGCAGGGTGGATCACCCCTCCACTTT.

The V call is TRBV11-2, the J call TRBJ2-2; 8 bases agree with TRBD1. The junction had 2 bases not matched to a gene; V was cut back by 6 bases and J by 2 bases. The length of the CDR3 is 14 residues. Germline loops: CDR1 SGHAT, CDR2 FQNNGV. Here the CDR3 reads CASRTGVNTGELFF. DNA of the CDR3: TGTGCCAGCAGGACAGGGGTTAACACCGGGGAGCTGTTTTTT.

DNA for the CDR3: TGTGCCAGCAGTTTTGGCAATCAGAGGGATCAGCCCCAGCATTTT. It yields the protein CASSFGNQRDQPQHF. The rearrangement joins TRBV28 to TRBJ1-5; D is unclear. Germline V gives CDR1 MDHEN, CDR2 SYDVKM. The CDR3 runs 15 residues. V shed 3 bases and J shed 5 bases, with 14 bases lying between them.

Here the CDR3 reads CASKVTGNQPQHF. The CDR3 DNA reads TGTGCCAGTAAGGTCACGGGCAATCAGCCCCAGCATTTT. This chain connects TRBV19 to TRBJ1-5; no clear D. Trimming removed 7 bases at V and 2 bases at J, with 9 bases between. Germline V gene data show CDR1 as LNHDA and CDR2 as SQIVND (reference sequence). CDR3 size: 13 residues.

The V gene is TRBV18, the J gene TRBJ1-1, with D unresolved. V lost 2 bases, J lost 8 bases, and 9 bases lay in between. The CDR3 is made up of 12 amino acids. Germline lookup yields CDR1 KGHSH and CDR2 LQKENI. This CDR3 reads CASSPEVWEAFF. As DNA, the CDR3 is TGTGCCAGCTCACCAGAGGTGTGGGAAGCTTTCTTT.

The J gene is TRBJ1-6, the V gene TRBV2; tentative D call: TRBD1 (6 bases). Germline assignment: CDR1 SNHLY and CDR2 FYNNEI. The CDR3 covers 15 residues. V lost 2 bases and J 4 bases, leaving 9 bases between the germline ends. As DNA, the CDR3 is TGTGCCAGCAGTGAACGACAGGATTATAATTCACCCCTCCACTTT. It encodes CASSERQDYNSPLHF.

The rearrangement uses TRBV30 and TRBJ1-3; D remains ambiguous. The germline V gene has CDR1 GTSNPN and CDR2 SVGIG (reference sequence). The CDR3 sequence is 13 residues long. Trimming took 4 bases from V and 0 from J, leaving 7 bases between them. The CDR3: CAWTTGSGNTIYF. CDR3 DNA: TGTGCCTGGACTACCGGCTCTGGAAACACCATATATTTT.

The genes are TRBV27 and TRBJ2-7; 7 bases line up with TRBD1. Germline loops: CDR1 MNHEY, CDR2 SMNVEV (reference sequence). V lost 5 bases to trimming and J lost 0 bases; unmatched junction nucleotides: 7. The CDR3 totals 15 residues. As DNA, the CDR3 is TGTGCCAGCAGTCGGGGACAGTTCCACTCCTACGAGCAGTACTTC. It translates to CASSRGQFHSYEQYF.

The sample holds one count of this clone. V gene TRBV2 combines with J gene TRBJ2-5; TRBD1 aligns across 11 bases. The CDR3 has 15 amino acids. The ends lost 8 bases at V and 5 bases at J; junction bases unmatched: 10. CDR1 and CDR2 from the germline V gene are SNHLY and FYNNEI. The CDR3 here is CASGGQGVGRETQYF. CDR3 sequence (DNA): TGTGCCAGCGGGGGACAGGGGGTGGGTAGGGAGACCCAGTACTTC. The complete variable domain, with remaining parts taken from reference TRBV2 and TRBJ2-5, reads EPEVTQTPSHQVTQMGQEVILRCVPISNHLYFYWYRQILGQKVEFLVSFYNNEISEKSEIFDDQFSVERPDGSNFTLKIRSTKLEDSAMYFCASGGQGVGRETQYFGPGTRLLVL.

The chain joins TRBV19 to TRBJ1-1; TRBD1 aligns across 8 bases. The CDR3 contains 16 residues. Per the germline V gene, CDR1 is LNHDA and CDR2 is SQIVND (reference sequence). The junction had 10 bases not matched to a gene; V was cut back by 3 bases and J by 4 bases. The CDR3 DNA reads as TGTGCCAGTAGTATGGGGGGGACAGGAAAAACCACTGAAGCTTTCTTT. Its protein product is CASSMGGTGKTTEAFF.

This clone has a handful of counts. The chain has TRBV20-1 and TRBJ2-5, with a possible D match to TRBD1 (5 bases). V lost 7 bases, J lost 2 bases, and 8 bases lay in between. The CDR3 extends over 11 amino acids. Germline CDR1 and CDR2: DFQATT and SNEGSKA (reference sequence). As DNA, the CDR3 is TGCAGTGGACAGACGCAAGAGACCCAGTACTTC. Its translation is CSGQTQETQYF.